This T cell receptor beta chain was captured in a study of graft-versus-host responses after intestinal transplantation. General observations from the study: Subjects displaying graft-donor T cell macrochimerism possessed elevated graft-versus-host to host-versus-graft clonal ratios inside allografts.

Germline assignment: CDR1 LNHDA and CDR2 SQIVND (reference sequence). There are 12 residues in the CDR3. V lost 6 bases, J lost 1 base, and 6 bases lay in between. Using immunoSEQ multiplex PCR, the repertoire was profiled, and TCRdb retains in-frame clones only, with some absent. The sample has about 99,000 clones, roughly 93% seen once. To note about this clone: Its antigen is currently unknown.

The material sequenced was unstimulated CD8+ T cells sorted from spleen or lymph node cells, taken before intestinal transplant. The receptor comes from a human donor who received an intestinal transplant. This chain uses TRBV19 with TRBJ1-1; D not resolved. The CDR3 region has the DNA TGTGCCAGTAGGGACCGGAACACTGAAGCTTTCTTT. Its protein is CASRDRNTEAFF.